The rows below give T cell receptor beta chains drawn from one sample of a study of T cell changes during pregnancy in multiple sclerosis. Assay: immunoSEQ multiplex PCR; the TCRdb copy retains only in-frame clones and omits some. Of tens of thousands of clones in the sample, more than 85% were seen once. This specimen was peripheral blood, taken before pregnancy. These receptors all come from a female donor with multiple sclerosis, enrolled in a pregnancy study. The CDR3 runs from the conserved cysteine through the conserved F or W. The order of the fields is V gene, J gene, D gene, clone size, CDR3 DNA, CDR3 protein. D genes are given only for firm matches. Part of the rows lack a size; the others show once, few, many or a class for expanded clones.

>TRBV21-1|TRBJ2-2|-|-
TGTGCCAGCATCCCCGGGAACGGCGGGAGCCAATCCGGGGAGCTGTTTTTT
CASIPGNGGSQSGELFF
>TRBV7-9|TRBJ1-1|-|once
TGTGCCAGCAGCTTTGACAGAGGCACTGAAGCTTTCTTT
CASSFDRGTEAFF
>TRBV19|TRBJ1-2|TRBD1|-
TGTGCCAGTAGTACCCCCGGGACAGGGGGCTATGGCTACACCTTC
CASSTPGTGGYGYTF
>TRBV7-4|TRBJ1-5|-|-
TGTGCCAGCAGCATACGACACGGCAATCAGCCCCAGCATTTT
CASSIRHGNQPQHF
>TRBV19|TRBJ1-5|-|-
TGTGCCAGTCATCTCGGCGACAGATTTAATCAGCCCCAGCATTTT
CASHLGDRFNQPQHF
>TRBV19|TRBJ1-1|-|-
TGTGCCAGTAGTATTCAGCCGGGGACTGAAGCTTTCTTT
CASSIQPGTEAFF
>TRBV7-9|TRBJ2-5|TRBD2|-
TGTGCCAGCAGCTTAAAGCTAGCGGGGGGGGGAGAGACCCAGTACTTC
CASSLKLAGGGETQYF
>TRBV7-8|TRBJ2-3|TRBD1|once
TGTGCCAGCAGCCGGGACAGGGGGGTTCAAGATACGCAGTATTTT
CASSRDRGVQDTQYF
>TRBV5-1|TRBJ1-3|TRBD1|-
TGCGCCAGCAGCTCCGGCGGGACAGACTCTGGAAACACCATATATTTT
CASSSGGTDSGNTIYF
>TRBV5-4|TRBJ2-2|TRBD2|-
TGTGCCAGCAGCTTAAGGACTAGCCACACCGGGGAGCTGTTTTTT
CASSLRTSHTGELFF
>TRBV9|TRBJ1-3|-|-
TGTGCCAGCAGCGTAGACTCCAGGGGAAACACCATATATTTT
CASSVDSRGNTIYF
>TRBV27|TRBJ1-2|TRBD1|-
TGTGCCAGCAGTTCCCCCCGACAGGGGGGCTACACCTTC
CASSSPRQGGYTF
>TRBV30|TRBJ2-6|-|-
TGTGCCTGGAAGAATCCGAGCTCTGGGGCCAACGTCCTGACTTTC
CAWKNPSSGANVLTF
>TRBV27|TRBJ2-7|TRBD1|-
TGTGCCAGCAGGGGCGGACAGGGGCGGTTCTACGAGCAGTACTTC
CASRGGQGRFYEQYF
>TRBV7-2|TRBJ1-4|-|-
TGTGCCAGCAGCCGGGACACCATTAATGAAAAACTGTTTTTT
CASSRDTINEKLFF
>TRBV18|TRBJ1-1|TRBD1|-
TGTGCCAGCTCCTGGGACAGCCAGACTGAAGCTTTCTTT
CASSWDSQTEAFF
>TRBV19|TRBJ2-1|TRBD1|-
TGTGCCAGTAGTTTCGGGACAGGGGGCAGTGAGCAGTTCTTC
CASSFGTGGSEQFF
>TRBV30|TRBJ1-5|-|few
TGTGCCTGGAGTCCAGGGGTGGATCAGCCCCAGCATTTT
CAWSPGVDQPQHF
>TRBV4-2|TRBJ1-4|-|few
TGTGCCAGCAGCCAAGATCCTAACAGGGCAAGGGAAAAACTGTTTTTT
CASSQDPNRAREKLFF
>TRBV5-1|TRBJ1-2|-|-
TGCGCCAGCAGCCCGGACGGGGTAGTCGATGGCTACACCTTC
CASSPDGVVDGYTF
>TRBV18|TRBJ1-2|-|-
TGTGCCAGCTCACCACCGAGCTCCGGCTACACCTTC
CASSPPSSGYTF
>TRBV13|TRBJ1-1|-|-
TGTGCCAGCAGCCCCCCAGACACTGAAGCTTTCTTT
CASSPPDTEAFF
>TRBV10-3|TRBJ1-2|TRBD1|once
TGTGCCATCAGTGAGTCCGTCCCAGGGGGTTGGAATGGCTACACCTTC
CAISESVPGGWNGYTF
>TRBV18|TRBJ1-5|-|-
TGTGCCAGCTCACCAGGGGAGGGGATCAATCAGCCCCAGCATTTT
CASSPGEGINQPQHF
>TRBV12-5|TRBJ2-3|-|once
TGTGCTAGTGGTTTGGCCGACAGGTTTATGGGCACAGATACGCAGTATTTT
CASGLADRFMGTDTQYF
>TRBV6-4|TRBJ2-1|TRBD1|-
TGTGCCAGCAGTGGGACGGGACAGGGTATTAATGAGCAGTTCTTC
CASSGTGQGINEQFF
>TRBV6-5|TRBJ2-1|-|-
TGTGCCAGCGGGTGGAGGGCCGACAATGAGCAGTTCTTC
CASGWRADNEQFF
>TRBV19|TRBJ2-1|-|-
TGTGCCAGTAGTATAGCGGGTGAGCAGTTCTTC
CASSIAGEQFF
>TRBV7-3|TRBJ1-1|-|once
TGTGCCAGCAGCTTAATAGGGGGGGGAGCTAACACTGAAGCTTTCTTT
CASSLIGGGANTEAFF
>TRBV4-3|TRBJ1-6|-|-
TGCGCCAGCAGCCAAGATCCGGGGAGCTCCTATAATTCACCCCTCCACTTT
CASSQDPGSSYNSPLHF
>TRBV18|TRBJ2-2|-|-
TGTGCCAGCTCACGGCGGAGGGGTGGCACCGGGGAGCTGTTTTTT
CASSRRRGGTGELFF
>TRBV27|TRBJ2-5|TRBD1|-
TGTGCCAGCAGTCGCGACAGGGGCGAGACCCAGTACTTC
CASSRDRGETQYF
>TRBV10-1|TRBJ2-2|-|once
TGCGCCAGCAGTGAACAGACTACGAACACCGGGGAGCTGTTTTTT
CASSEQTTNTGELFF
>TRBV28|TRBJ2-2|-|-
TGTGCCAGCAGCTCGGACAGTAAAACCGGGGAGCTGTTTTTT
CASSSDSKTGELFF
>TRBV25-1|TRBJ2-7|TRBD1|-
TGTGCCAGCAGTGCTCTGTTAGGGACAGGGGGCATCGAGCAGTACTTC
CASSALLGTGGIEQYF
>TRBV12-1|TRBJ2-1|-|-
TGTGCCAGCAGCTTTGAGGACAGCCCAAATGAGCAGTTCTTC
CASSFEDSPNEQFF
>TRBV5-1|TRBJ2-7|-|-
TGCGCCAGCAGCTTGGCGGACACCCCCCAGGGTTACGAGCAGTACTTC
CASSLADTPQGYEQYF
>TRBV4-3|TRBJ2-6|TRBD2|-
TGCGCCAGCAGCCCGACGGGAGGTTCCAGCTCTGGGGCCAACGTCCTGACTTTC
CASSPTGGSSSGANVLTF
>TRBV30|TRBJ2-7|TRBD2|-
TGTGCCTGTCCGAAAGGGACTAGCGGGAGTTACGAGCAGTACTTC
CACPKGTSGSYEQYF
>TRBV27|TRBJ2-3|-|-
TGTGCCAGCAGTTTCCATCGACAGGCCTTAAGCACAGATACGCAGTATTTT
CASSFHRQALSTDTQYF
>TRBV5-1|TRBJ2-3|-|-
TGCGCCAGCAGCTCTCAGGGGACAGATACGCAGTATTTT
CASSSQGTDTQYF
>TRBV5-1|TRBJ2-2|-|-
TGCGCCAGCAGCAGGGACTTTAACACCGGGGAGCTGTTTTTT
CASSRDFNTGELFF
>TRBV7-9|TRBJ1-4|TRBD1|-
TGTGCCAGCAGCGGCGAGACAGGGGGTTATGAAAAACTGTTTTTT
CASSGETGGYEKLFF
>TRBV12-5|TRBJ1-4|-|few
TGTGCTAGTGGTTTCTGGCGGGGAGAAGAAAAACTGTTTTTT
CASGFWRGEEKLFF
>TRBV20-1|TRBJ2-1|-|-
TGCAGTGCTAGAGGAGGGAATGAGCAGTTCTTC
CSARGGNEQFF
>TRBV20-1|TRBJ2-1|-|-
TGCAGTGCTGGCCGGGATGAGCAGTTCTTC
CSAGRDEQFF
>TRBV11-3|TRBJ1-2|-|-
TGTGCCAGCAGCTTAGATTTTGTTACGGACACTAACTATGGCTACACCTTC
CASSLDFVTDTNYGYTF
>TRBV6-1|TRBJ1-1|TRBD1|-
TGTGCCAGCTGGAGCCCTGGGACAGCGAACACTGAAGCTTTCTTT
CASWSPGTANTEAFF
>TRBV28|TRBJ1-5|-|-
TGTGCCAGCAGTCAAAGCAATCAGCCCCAGCATTTT
CASSQSNQPQHF
>TRBV7-8|TRBJ2-7|-|-
TGTGCCAGCAGCGCTTTGTGGGGAGAGTCGGGCGAGCAGTACTTC
CASSALWGESGEQYF
>TRBV29-1|TRBJ2-7|-|-
TGCAGCGTTAGGGCAGGGACATACGAGCAGTACTTC
CSVRAGTYEQYF
>TRBV11-2|TRBJ2-5|-|-
TGTGCCAGCAGCTCTCTTAGATTGGCAGGGGAGACCCAGTACTTC
CASSSLRLAGETQYF
>TRBV7-9|TRBJ2-7|-|-
TGTGCCAGCAGCTTTCAGGGAATCTACGAGCAGTACTTC
CASSFQGIYEQYF